A single sample is the source of the 30 T cell receptor beta chains below, sequenced in a study of T cell responses to AZD1222 COVID-19 vaccine. Profiling relied on immunoSEQ multiplex PCR, and the TCRdb table lists in-frame clones only, not all of them. This sample yields 95,000 or so clones, of which over 85% are seen a single time; 2.8% belongs to the top ten. Sequenced here: peripheral blood, sampled on day 0 of MenACWY control vaccination. The receptors were sampled from an adult in good health.

The chain couples TRBV3-1 (or the pseudogene TRBV3-2) to TRBJ2-7, with 10 bases identical to TRBD2. From germline, CDR1 is LGHDT and CDR2 YNNKEL (reference sequence). The CDR3 runs 18 residues. With 0 bases clipped from V and 0 bases from J, the junction kept 8 bases outside the gene matches. Here the CDR3 reads CASSQDLLTSGRSYEQYF. CDR3 bases: TGTGCCAGCAGCCAAGATCTCTTGACTAGCGGGCGCTCCTACGAGCAGTACTTC.

V is TRBV21-1 and J is TRBJ2-7; the table names TRBD1, a call not compared with the DNA. TRBV21-1 is labeled a pseudogene. The CDR3 covers 14 residues. The CDR3 region has the DNA TGTGCCAGCAGCAAAGCTGGACACTGCTACGAGCAGTACTTC. Encoded protein: CASSKAGHCYEQYF.

The rearrangement uses TRBV10-2 and TRBJ2-7; 7 bases are a match to TRBD2. CDR3 length equals 14 residues. CDR1 and CDR2 (germline): WSHSY, SAAADI. V was clipped by 6 bases and J by 5 bases; unmatched bases: 10. The CDR3 DNA reads as TGCGCCAGCAGGACCGCGGGGGAGAGGAACGAGCAGTACTTC. The encoded protein is CASRTAGERNEQYF.

The chain recombines TRBV10-3 with TRBJ1-4, with D possibly being TRBD1 (6 bases). Trimming took 4 bases from V and 5 from J, leaving 11 bases between them. The CDR3 has 14 amino acids. The V gene's germline CDR1 is ENHRY and CDR2 SYGVKD. In nucleotides, the CDR3 is TGTGCCATCAGTGCAGGGGCGATAAATGAAAAACTGTTTTTT. Its translation: CAISAGAINEKLFF.

The chain couples TRBV4-1 to TRBJ1-5, with 8 bases aligning to TRBD1. V shed 1 base and J 5 bases; nucleotides not matched to a gene: 4. The germline CDR1 and CDR2 sequences are MGHRA and YSYEKL. The CDR3 is 15 amino acids. The CDR3 region is CASSQAPGGDQPQHF. CDR3 coding DNA: TGCGCCAGCAGCCAAGCGCCAGGGGGCGATCAGCCCCAGCATTTT.

The V gene is TRBV9, the J gene TRBJ1-3; D remains ambiguous. The CDR3 has 13 amino acids. CDR1 and CDR2 from the germline V gene are SGDLS and YYNGEE. Trimming removed 3 bases at V and 4 bases at J, with 8 bases between. CDR3 protein: CASSAVAGNTIYF. The DNA of the CDR3 is TGTGCCAGCAGCGCCGTGGCGGGAAACACCATATATTTT.

The chain uses TRBV4-2 and TRBJ2-5; D might be TRBD2 (5 bases). The germline V and J ends were trimmed by 0 bases and 2 bases, with 13 bases remaining between them. The CDR3 contains 16 residues. Germline V CDR1 and CDR2: LGHNA, YNFKEQ. CDR3 in amino acids: CASSQDPGLTQETQYF. Written as DNA, the CDR3 is TGTGCCAGCAGCCAAGACCCAGGACTCACACAAGAGACCCAGTACTTC.

This clone was picked up one time. This CDR3 is CASSLGRRVPDSNQPQHF. The CDR3 coding sequence is TGTGCCAGCAGTTTAGGGCGCCGGGTTCCTGATAGCAATCAGCCCCAGCATTTT. This chain joins TRBV27 and TRBJ1-5; D not resolved. V lost 2 bases and J lost 0, with 17 bases in between. Germline V gene data show CDR1 as MNHEY and CDR2 as SMNVEV (reference sequence). The CDR3 has 18 residues.

The chain uses TRBV5-6 and TRBJ1-1; no definite D call. CDR1 SGHDT and CDR2 YYEEEE come from the germline V gene. CDR3 length equals 13 residues. V was cut by 4 bases and J by 2 bases, with 9 bases left in between. Here the CDR3 reads CASSPGINTEAFF. Here the CDR3 DNA reads TGTGCCAGCAGCCCGGGAATCAACACTGAAGCTTTCTTT. The full variable domain, with the rest looked up from reference TRBV5-6 and TRBJ1-1, is DAGVTQSPTHLIKTRGQQVTLRCSPKSGHDTVSWYQQALGQGPQFIFQYYEEEERQRGNFPDRFSGHQFPNYSSELNVNALLLGDSALYLCASSPGINTEAFFGQGTRLTVV.

The CDR3 protein is CASSEGKGRGRAFF. DNA for the CDR3: TGTGCCAGCAGTGAAGGTAAGGGAAGGGGACGCGCTTTCTTT. The chain links TRBV6-1 to TRBJ1-1, with D possibly matching TRBD1 (5 bases). The germline V gene encodes CDR1 MNHNS and CDR2 SASEGT. Trimming removed 1 base from V and 11 bases from J, with 17 bases in between. The length of the CDR3 is 14 residues.

The table lists this clone with a few counts. This sequence joins TRBV12-3 or TRBV12-4 and TRBJ2-5; 8 positions match TRBD2. CDR3 length equals 13 residues. With 5 bases clipped from V and 5 bases from J, the junction kept 4 bases outside the gene matches. CDR3 nucleotide sequence: TGTGCCAGCAGTCCGGGGGGGCTTGAGACCCAGTACTTC. Residues: CASSPGGLETQYF.

The rearrangement uses TRBV28 and TRBJ2-5, with D tentatively TRBD2 (6 bases). Germline CDR1 MDHEN, CDR2 SYDVKM. Trimming removed 10 bases from V and 5 bases from J, with 17 bases in between. This CDR3 is 13 amino acids long. DNA of the CDR3: TGTGCCATCAACCTACGAGGAGGGGAGACCCAGTACTTC. Protein: CAINLRGGETQYF. Supplemented by reference TRBV28 and TRBJ2-5, the full variable domain reads DVKVTQSSRYLVKRTGEKVFLECVQDMDHENMFWYRQDPGLGLRLIYFSYDVKMKEKGDIPEGYSVSREKKERFSLILESASTNQTSMYLCAINLRGGETQYFGPGTRLLVL.

This clone was found a few times. The rearrangement joins TRBV19 to TRBJ1-5; D is perhaps TRBD1 (6 bases). There are 12 residues in the CDR3. Trimming pared 6 bases from V and 5 bases from J, leaving 8 bases between. Germline values: CDR1 LNHDA, CDR2 SQIVND (reference sequence). The CDR3 here is CASSQGHQPQHF. Written as DNA, the CDR3 is TGTGCCAGTAGCCAGGGGCATCAGCCCCAGCATTTT.

This chain connects TRBV7-8 to TRBJ1-1; perhaps TRBD1 as D (6 bases). This CDR3 comprises 17 residues. From germline, CDR1 is SGHVS and CDR2 FQNEAQ. The V gene lost 5 bases and the J gene lost 0 bases, with 19 bases spanning the gap. In nucleotides, the CDR3 is TGTGCCAGCAGCCTGGGCGGAGGGGGATATATGAACACTGAAGCTTTCTTT. This encodes CASSLGGGGYMNTEAFF.

The V and J genes are TRBV9 and TRBJ1-1; no firm D call. Trimming left V 0 bases short and J 0 bases short, with 3 bases between. CDR1 and CDR2 (germline): SGDLS, YYNGEE. CDR3 length: 13 amino acids. The CDR3 loop is CASSVAMNTEAFF. CDR3 nucleotide sequence: TGTGCCAGCAGCGTAGCTATGAACACTGAAGCTTTCTTT. Full variable domain (remainder filled in from reference TRBV9 and TRBJ1-1): DSGVTQTPKHLITATGQRVTLRCSPRSGDLSVYWYQQSLDQGLQFLIQYYNGEERAKGNILERFSAQQFPDLHSELNLSSLELGDSALYFCASSVAMNTEAFFGQGTRLTVV.

This chain joins TRBV10-3 and TRBJ1-2; D remains ambiguous. The V and J ends lost 0 bases and 8 bases respectively, with 13 bases between them. Germline V lookup: CDR1 ENHRY, CDR2 SYGVKD. This CDR3 is built from 14 residues. CDR3 DNA: TGTGCCATCAGTGAGTCGGCGGCGAAGCTAGGCTACACCTTC. Translation: CAISESAAKLGYTF.

V is TRBV7-2 and J is TRBJ2-5, with D perhaps matching TRBD2 (6 bases). The ends were cut back, 4 bases at V and 7 bases at J, with 19 bases in the middle. This CDR3 spans 15 amino acids. Germline-derived CDR1 and CDR2 are SGHTA and FQGNSA. The CDR3 DNA follows: TGTGCCAGCAGCTCTAGTAGGCGGGGCCGATGGACCCAGTACTTC. It translates to CASSSSRRGRWTQYF.

The chain has TRBV29-1 and TRBJ1-2, with unresolved D. In germline, CDR1 is SQVTM, CDR2 ANQGSEA. V was cut by 3 bases and J by 5 bases, with 10 bases left in between. The CDR3 totals 12 residues. Written as DNA, the CDR3 is TGCAGCGTTGATTCGGACGGATATGGCTACACCTTC. It specifies CSVDSDGYGYTF.

The chain recombines TRBV7-3 with TRBJ2-5; a possible D gene is TRBD2 (7 bases). Trimming left V 5 bases short and J 6 bases short, with 13 bases between. The CDR3 is 13 amino acids. The germline V gene encodes CDR1 SGHTA and CDR2 FQGTGA. The CDR3 region is CASSRKGGQTQYF. For the CDR3, the DNA is TGTGCCAGCAGCCGTAAGGGGGGGCAGACCCAGTACTTC.

The chain employs TRBV29-1 and TRBJ2-7; no reliable D call. Trimming took off 7 bases at V and 0 bases at J, with 10 bases between the two ends. CDR1 and CDR2 (germline): SQVTM, ANQGSEA. The CDR3 consists of 12 residues. The CDR3 sequence is CSARWSSYEQYF. CDR3 nucleotide sequence: TGCAGCGCCCGTTGGTCCTCCTACGAGCAGTACTTC.

A note on this clone: One end of the junction is discordant with germline, which a read error may explain. The chain combines TRBV13 with TRBJ2-7; D is uncertain. Germline CDR1 PRHDT, CDR2 FYEKMQ (reference sequence). There are 12 residues in the CDR3. CDR3: CASSLGIAQQYF. In DNA, the CDR3 is TGTGCCAGCAGCTTGGGAATAGCACAGCAATACTTC.

V gene TRBV9 combines with J gene TRBJ1-1; 7 bases agree with TRBD1. This CDR3 is built from 14 residues. V was clipped by 3 bases and J by 6 bases; unmatched bases: 8. CDR1 and CDR2 from the germline V gene are SGDLS and YYNGEE. CDR3 region: CASSAPTGIAEAFF. The DNA for the CDR3 is TGTGCCAGCAGCGCCCCGACAGGGATCGCTGAAGCTTTCTTT.

V and J are TRBV30 and TRBJ1-2; D is possibly TRBD1 (5 bases). The CDR3 is 14 amino acids. Per the germline V gene, CDR1 is GTSNPN and CDR2 is SVGIG (reference sequence). V was pared by 1 base and J by 3 bases, with 12 bases between. The DNA of the CDR3 is TGTGCCTGGAGTGCCCCAAACAGGTACTATGGCTACACCTTC. Its translation is CAWSAPNRYYGYTF.

This chain connects TRBV6-5 to TRBJ1-5, with D tentatively TRBD1 (6 bases). The CDR3 is made up of 14 amino acids. V lost 6 bases, J lost 2 bases, and 11 bases lay in between. Looked up from germline, CDR1 is MNHEY and CDR2 is SVGAGI. CDR3 DNA: TGTGCCAGCAGAGACAGGACAGGCAATCAGCCCCAGCATTTT. This codes for CASRDRTGNQPQHF.

The chain links TRBV25-1 to TRBJ1-1; the match to TRBD1 covers 11 bases. The CDR3 is 17 amino acids. From germline, CDR1 is MGHDK and CDR2 SYGVNS. The junction had 9 bases not matched to a gene; V was cut back by 0 bases and J by 6 bases. CDR3 nucleotides: TGTGCCAGCAGTGAATATCAACCGGGACAGGGGGTCGCTGAAGCTTTCTTT. Amino acids: CASSEYQPGQGVAEAFF.

This clone was recorded a few times. The chain has TRBV9 and TRBJ2-2; D may be TRBD2 (7 bases). V gave up 6 bases and J gave up 4 bases, with 13 bases separating them. Germline V gene lookup returns CDR1 SGDLS and CDR2 YYNGEE. CDR3 length: 14 residues. CDR3 in DNA: TGTGCCAGCAAACGGGGGGCTAGCACCGGGGAGCTGTTTTTT. Translated: CASKRGASTGELFF.

The V and J genes are TRBV6-5 and TRBJ1-5; weak D call: TRBD1 (5 bases). V lost 7 bases to trimming and J lost 7 bases, with 14 bases between them. The CDR3 totals 13 residues. Germline CDR1 and CDR2: MNHEY and SVGAGI. Written as DNA, the CDR3 is TGTGCCAGCATCGAATCAGGGTACCAGCCCCAGCATTTT. Its translation: CASIESGYQPQHF.

This clone has just one count. CDR3 region: CASSLVGGLTDTQYF. CDR3 DNA sequence: TGCGCCAGCAGCTTGGTCGGGGGGCTCACAGATACGCAGTATTTT. The genes are TRBV5-1 and TRBJ2-3, with a weak D call TRBD2 (7 bases). The ends were cut back, 0 bases at V and 2 bases at J, with 10 bases in the middle. Germline-derived CDR1 and CDR2 are SGHRS and YFSETQ. The CDR3 runs to 15 residues.

This clone came up once. The chain couples TRBV12-5 to TRBJ1-2; TRBD1 might be the D (5 bases). Germline loops: CDR1 LGHNT, CDR2 FRNRAP. The CDR3 totals 14 residues. Trimming removed 6 bases at V and 4 bases at J, with 15 bases between. Here the CDR3 reads CASGPLGGVYGYTF. In nucleotides, the CDR3 is TGTGCTAGTGGCCCCCTCGGGGGAGTCTATGGCTACACCTTC.

The chain is built from TRBV24-1 and TRBJ1-6; 7 bases line up with TRBD1. CDR3 length: 16 residues. V lost 11 bases to trimming and J lost 7 bases; unmatched junction nucleotides: 16. Germline V gives CDR1 KGHDR, CDR2 SFDVKD. This CDR3 is CAIVSGTEKENSPLHF. The CDR3 region has the DNA TGTGCCATCGTTTCCGGGACAGAGAAGGAGAATTCACCCCTCCACTTT.